This T cell receptor (beta chain) was identified during a study of blood T cell repertoires in COVID-19. Turning to the study itself: Spain, Italy and the United States supplied samples that represented acute and convalescent COVID-19. The cDNA or gDNA used as material had been derived from T cells, B-cell-depleted T cells, or PBMCs.

Method: immunoSEQ multiplex PCR; TCRdb's copy keeps in-frame clones and lacks some. Found here are fewer than 180,000 clones, approximately 90% of them singletons; the top ten hold over 3.5%. Source material: peripheral blood. This sequence originates from a woman aged 60 to 75 with active or convalescent COVID-19.

CDR3 nucleotide sequence: TGTGCCAGCAGCTTACCTAGAGCCGGGGAGCTGTTTTTT. Translated, it gives CASSLPRAGELFF. The J gene is TRBJ2-2, the V gene TRBV5-4; D gene ambiguous. Trimming stripped 2 bases from V and 6 bases from J, with 8 bases between. Germline CDR1 is SGHNT and CDR2 is YYREEE (reference sequence). The CDR3 consists of 13 residues.